This TCR beta chain was obtained from a study of cytomegalovirus exposure and HLA in healthy donors. At the level of the study: Researchers previously reported finding roughly 120 million unique TCR beta sequences from roughly 170 million T cells.

This CDR3 comprises 15 residues. The trim removed 4 bases at V and 11 bases at J, leaving 15 bases unmatched. CDR1 and CDR2 (germline): SGHNT, YYREEE (reference sequence). Study findings and constraints: Later on, an analysis tied approximately 17,000 TCR beta sequences to HLA alleles at 0.05 false discovery rate. Previous analysis showed most TCR beta V segments were productive about 90% or about 30% of the time. Accurate predictions that matched the HLA-A and HLA-B alleles of most subjects were reportedly made from TCR beta sequences.

In the PCR, 60 Vbeta and 13 Jbeta primers were used. The data were produced by immunoSEQ multiplex PCR, yet TCRdb's version contains in-frame clones alone and is incomplete. The data contain about 91,000 clones, around 70% of them seen just once; the ten biggest clones take up 1.2%. On this clone itself: The target antigen is unknown.

The origin of this receptor is a female donor in good health and CMV-seronegative. The sequencing sample was made of PBMCs. The V call is TRBV5-4, the J call TRBJ2-3, with 8 bases that match TRBD2. CDR3 in amino acids: CASSPGNSGNGGQYF. CDR3 nucleotides: TGTGCCAGCAGCCCTGGTAATAGCGGGAACGGTGGGCAGTATTTT.